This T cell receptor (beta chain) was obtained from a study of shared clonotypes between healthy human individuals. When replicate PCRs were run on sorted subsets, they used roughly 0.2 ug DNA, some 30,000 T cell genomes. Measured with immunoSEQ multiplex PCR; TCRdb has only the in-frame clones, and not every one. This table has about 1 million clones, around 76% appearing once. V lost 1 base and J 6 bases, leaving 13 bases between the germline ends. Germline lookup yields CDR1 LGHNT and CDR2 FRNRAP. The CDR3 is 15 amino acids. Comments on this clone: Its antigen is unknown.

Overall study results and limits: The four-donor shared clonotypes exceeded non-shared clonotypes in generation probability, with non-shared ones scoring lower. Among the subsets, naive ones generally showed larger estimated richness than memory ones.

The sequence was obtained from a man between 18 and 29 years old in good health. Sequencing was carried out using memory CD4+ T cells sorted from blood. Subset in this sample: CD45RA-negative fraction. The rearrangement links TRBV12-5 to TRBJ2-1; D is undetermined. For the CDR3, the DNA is TGTGCTAGTGGTTTGGGGACCCCTCTCAGCAATGAGCAGTTCTTC. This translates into CASGLGTPLSNEQFF.